This is a list of T cell receptor beta chains from one sample in a study of T cells in Graves' hyperthyroidism and ophthalmopathy. TCRdb reprocessed the multiplex PCR reads with MiXCR, giving one entry per CDR3 protein. The repertoire includes about 840,000 distinct CDR3 sequences, about 38% of them detected once, and approximately 10% sits in the top ten. Source material: blood. Receptors originate from a young man with Graves' hyperthyroidism. Both conserved end residues are part of each CDR3. The order of the fields is V gene, D gene, clone size, J gene, CDR3 DNA, CDR3 protein. The D gene is left open where the match is weak. Not all rows give a size; the values are once, few, many and, for expanded clones, a class.

TRBV9,.,.,TRBJ1-1,TGTGCCAGCAGAACTACAGGGATCACTGAAGCTTTCTTT,CASRTTGITEAFF
TRBV7-9,.,few,TRBJ1-4,TGTGCCAGCAGCTTACAGGATAGGCGGGAGAAACTGTTTTTT,CASSLQDRREKLFF
TRBV5-5,TRBD1,.,TRBJ1-1,TGTGCCAGCAGCTGGGTCCCCACAGGGGGCACTGAAGCTTTCTTT,CASSWVPTGGTEAFF
TRBV5-6,TRBD1,.,TRBJ1-2,TGTGCCAGCAGCTTGACAGGGGTGAACGGCTACACCTTC,CASSLTGVNGYTF
TRBV10-3,TRBD1,once,TRBJ2-7,TGTGCCATCAGTGGAGGGGGCTACTACGAGCAGTACTTC,CAISGGGYYEQYF
TRBV7-3,TRBD2,.,TRBJ2-2,TGTGCCAGCAGGGCTAGCGGGATGAACACCGGGGAGCTGTTTTTT,CASRASGMNTGELFF
TRBV5-1,TRBD2,.,TRBJ2-2,TGCGCCAGCAGCTGGGGGCCTAGCGGGGGTAACACCGGGGAGCTGTTTTTT,CASSWGPSGGNTGELFF
TRBV25-1,.,.,TRBJ2-5,TGTGCCAGCAGCCCGGGGCTGGGAAGGGAGACCCAGTACTTC,CASSPGLGRETQYF
TRBV2,.,.,TRBJ1-1,TGTGCCGGCTCGACTAGAGGGGGCACTGAAGCTTTCTTT,CAGSTRGGTEAFF
TRBV6-1,.,.,TRBJ2-2,TGTGCCAGCAGTGAAGGGACCTCTGGGGAGCTGTTTTTT,CASSEGTSGELFF
TRBV7-8,.,.,TRBJ2-6,TGTGCCAGCAGCTTAGGACGGCAATCCTCCGGGGCCAACGTCCTGACTTTC,CASSLGRQSSGANVLTF
TRBV19,TRBD2,.,TRBJ2-5,TGTGCCAGTAGTGGGAGGGCCCGAGAGACCCAGTACTTC,CASSGRARETQYF
TRBV12-3/TRBV12-4,TRBD2,.,TRBJ2-7,TGTGCCAGCAGCAAAGGGGAGGGGACTACCCTCGTCTACGAGCAGTACTTC,CASSKGEGTTLVYEQYF
TRBV4-2,.,few,TRBJ1-6,TGTGCCAGCAGCCAAGAGTCTGGCAGGGGCTCACCCCTCCACTTT,CASSQESGRGSPLHF
TRBV7-7,TRBD1,.,TRBJ2-2,TGTGCTAGCAGCGAAGGACAGGGGGTGGCCGGGGAGCTGCTTTTT,CASSEGQGVAGELLF
TRBV2,.,many,TRBJ1-2,TGTGCCAGCAGCCAAGGGGCAGCGCAGGCCTACACCTTC,CASSQGAAQAYTF
TRBV2,.,.,TRBJ1-1,TGTGCCAGCAGTTACGCGGGACAAGACACTGAAGCTTTCTTT,CASSYAGQDTEAFF
TRBV6-5,.,few,TRBJ1-1,TGTGCCAGCAGTGCAGATATGAAGCAGGGTGAAGCTTTCTTT,CASSADMKQGEAFF
TRBV14,.,.,TRBJ1-1,TGTGCCAGCAGCCAAGATGGTTGGCAGGCCTCGGGCACTGAAGCTTTCTTT,CASSQDGWQASGTEAFF
TRBV5-1,.,.,TRBJ1-1,TGCGCCAGCAGCTTGGAAAGGGTAGGGAACACTGAAGCTTTCTTT,CASSLERVGNTEAFF
TRBV5-1,.,many,TRBJ2-7,TGCGCCAGCAGCTTGGTCGGGCAAGCCTACGAGCAGTACTTC,CASSLVGQAYEQYF
TRBV19,.,few,TRBJ1-1,TGTGCCAGTAATTTCGAGACAGGCAGATCCAACACTGAAGCTTTCTTT,CASNFETGRSNTEAFF
TRBV12-3/TRBV12-4,.,.,TRBJ2-6,TGTGCCAGCAGTTCCCAGGGTGCAGCCGGGGCCAACGTCCTGACTTTC,CASSSQGAAGANVLTF
TRBV29-1,TRBD1,.,TRBJ2-7,TGCAGCGCTCTCCTCGGACAGGGAAGGTACTTC,CSALLGQGRYF
TRBV25-1,.,many,TRBJ2-5,TGTGCCAGCAGTGAACTAGCACCCTCAGAGACCCAGTACTTC,CASSELAPSETQYF
TRBV20-1,TRBD1,.,TRBJ1-2,TGCAGTGCTGGGACAGAGCACTATGGCTACACCTTC,CSAGTEHYGYTF
TRBV10-3,.,many,TRBJ1-5,TGTGCCATCAGTGAGTCGGGGGGGCTTGGCAATCAGCCCCAGCATTTT,CAISESGGLGNQPQHF
TRBV12-3/TRBV12-4,TRBD1,few,TRBJ2-5,TGTGCCAGCAGTGGGGACAGGGCCCAAGAGACCCAGTACTTC,CASSGDRAQETQYF
TRBV6-6,TRBD1,.,TRBJ1-1,TGTGCCAGCAGACCCGACAGGGTTGGTGCTTTCTTT,CASRPDRVGAFF
TRBV7-2,TRBD2,.,TRBJ2-5,TGTGCCAGCAGCGCGGGACTAGCGGGGAGTGAGACCCAGTACTTC,CASSAGLAGSETQYF
TRBV5-4,.,many,TRBJ2-5,TGTGCCAGCAGGTCAGGGGATCAAGAGACCCAGTACTTC,CASRSGDQETQYF
TRBV10-3,TRBD1,.,TRBJ2-7,TGTGCCAGCAGTGAACCAACAGGGGGCTCGTACGAGCAGTACTTC,CASSEPTGGSYEQYF
TRBV4-2,.,.,TRBJ2-7,TGTGCCAGCACCCTCCCCTACTACGAGCAGTACTTC,CASTLPYYEQYF
TRBV20-1,.,many,TRBJ1-1,TGCAGTGCTAGCGCCCTCGGGGACACTGAAGCTTTCTTT,CSASALGDTEAFF
TRBV7-2,.,.,TRBJ1-2,TGTGCCAGCAGTGGCGCAGGGGAACCTAACTATGGCTACACCTTC,CASSGAGEPNYGYTF
TRBV7-8,.,.,TRBJ1-2,TGTGCCAGCAGCTACACAGGGCGGGTTAACTATGGCTACACCTTC,CASSYTGRVNYGYTF
TRBV12-3/TRBV12-4,.,few,TRBJ2-7,TGTGCCAGCAGTTTCCAGGGCGGCAAGCAGTACTTC,CASSFQGGKQYF
TRBV9,.,many,TRBJ1-6,TGTGCCAGCAGCGACAGGGTGACGGGGCCTCTCCACTTT,CASSDRVTGPLHF
TRBV5-4,.,.,TRBJ1-5,TGTGCCGGCAGTTACGGACAAGGGCCTCTCGCCCAGCATTTT,CAGSYGQGPLAQHF
TRBV2,.,.,TRBJ1-6,TGTGCCAGCAGTGATTGGGGGCCTCTCTCACCCCTCCACTTT,CASSDWGPLSPLHF
TRBV25-1,TRBD2,.,TRBJ2-5,TGTGCCAGCATGGGGCTAGCGGGAGGGCCGAAGGAGACCCAGTACTTC,CASMGLAGGPKETQYF
TRBV2,TRBD1,.,TRBJ1-2,TGTGCCATCAGCGCGTCAGGGGGCGGCTACACCTTC,CAISASGGGYTF
TRBV10-3,.,.,TRBJ1-5,TGTGCCAGCAGGCCTATTGATAGCAATCAGCCCCAGCATTTT,CASRPIDSNQPQHF
TRBV6-1,.,.,TRBJ2-7,TGTGCCAACGGCCAGGGCTACGAGCAGTACTTC,CANGQGYEQYF
TRBV12-3/TRBV12-4,.,.,TRBJ2-7,TGTGCCAGCGCCCGGACTGGAGAGCAGTACTTC,CASARTGEQYF
TRBV7-9,.,many,TRBJ1-3,TGTGCCAGCAGCTTTGGGTTGGACACCATATATTTT,CASSFGLDTIYF
TRBV19,.,many,TRBJ1-4,TGTGCCAGTATTAACCGGGGCAGCGAAAAACTGTTTTTT,CASINRGSEKLFF
TRBV7-3,.,.,TRBJ1-4,TGTGCCAGCAGCTTAACGCTAGCGGGAAGCACTAATGAAAAACTGTTTTTT,CASSLTLAGSTNEKLFF
TRBV6-5,.,.,TRBJ1-5,TGTGCCAGCAGTTACGCCAGGGTAGATCAGCCCCAGCATTTT,CASSYARVDQPQHF
TRBV12-3/TRBV12-4,TRBD1,.,TRBJ1-4,TGTGCCAGCAGCCCAGGGGGCACTGGAAAACTGTTTTTT,CASSPGGTGKLFF
TRBV20-1,.,.,TRBJ1-1,TGTGCGGGGGGGTCGGAAACTGAAGCTTTCTTT,CAGGSETEAFF
TRBV4-3,.,few,TRBJ2-2,TGCGCCAGCAGCCAAGGGGACCTCACCGGGGAGCTGTTTTTT,CASSQGDLTGELFF
TRBV6-6,.,.,TRBJ1-4,TGTGCCAGCAGTTTATATGGCACCGGAGGGGGGGAAAAACTGTTTTTT,CASSLYGTGGGEKLFF
TRBV19,.,.,TRBJ2-2,TGTGCCACCACGACGGGGTTTAGCACCGGGGAGCTGTTTTTT,CATTTGFSTGELFF